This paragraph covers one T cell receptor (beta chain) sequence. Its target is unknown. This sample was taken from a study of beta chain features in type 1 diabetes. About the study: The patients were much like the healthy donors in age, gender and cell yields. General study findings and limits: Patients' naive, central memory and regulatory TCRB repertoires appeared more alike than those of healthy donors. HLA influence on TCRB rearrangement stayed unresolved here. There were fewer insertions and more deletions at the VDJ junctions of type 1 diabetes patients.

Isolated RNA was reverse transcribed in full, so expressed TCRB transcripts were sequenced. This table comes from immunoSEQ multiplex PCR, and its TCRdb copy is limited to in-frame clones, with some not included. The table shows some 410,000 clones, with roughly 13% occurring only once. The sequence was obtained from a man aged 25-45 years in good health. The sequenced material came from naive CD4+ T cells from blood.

CDR3 nucleotides: TGTGCCAGTAGCAATATAAACCAAGAGACCCAGTACTTC. Protein sequence: CASSNINQETQYF. The rearrangement joins TRBV19 to TRBJ2-5; D is unresolved. The CDR3 consists of 13 residues. The ends were cut back, 6 bases at V and 0 bases at J, with 8 bases in the middle. In germline, CDR1 is LNHDA, CDR2 SQIVND (reference sequence).